This T cell receptor (beta chain) appears in the sequencing data of a study of identical twins. Study outcomes and limitations: The authors noted that invariant MAIT and iNKT cells could partly confound zero-insertion analyses. Insertions were fewer in abundant cord blood beta clonotypes, whereas memory repertoires showed none of this pattern.

Template switching supplied a universal primer site; unique molecular identifiers were carried on the cDNA. TCRdb re-analysed the 5' RACE reads in MiXCR, keeping a single row per CDR3 protein. Of 310,000 or so distinct CDR3 sequences in the sample, 7.5% to 9.5% are singletons; the top ten hold under 7.5%. In every case, the donor was a healthy Caucasian. A note on this clonotype: No antigen is known for it.

The data also belong to a second study, concerning yellow fever vaccine responses in identical twins.

The receptor was isolated from a woman between 18 and 29 years old in good health. Sequenced input: CD8+ T cells sorted from blood.

The CDR3 DNA sequence: TGTGCCAGCAGTCAAGTCGCCCGGGACAGGCCGATCTACGAGCAGTACTTC. It specifies CASSQVARDRPIYEQYF. The chain recombines TRBV12-3 or TRBV12-4 with TRBJ2-7, with 8 positions matching TRBD1. The CDR3 loop spans 17 amino acids. With V trimmed by 5 bases and J by 3 bases, 15 bases remained unmatched.